This T cell receptor (beta chain) was profiled in a study of cytomegalovirus exposure and HLA in healthy donors. Germline loops: CDR1 SGDLS, CDR2 YYNGEE. CDR3 size: 16 residues. The V and J ends lost 3 bases and 1 base respectively, with 15 bases between them. Concerning this clone itself: Its antigen is not identified.

A multiplex PCR was run with 60 Vbeta primers and 13 Jbeta primers. In the original workflow: Per a later analysis, the number of unique TCR beta chains was about 80 million, of which 9 million to 14 million were shared. Sequencing was performed with immunoSEQ multiplex PCR; in TCRdb, only in-frame clones are kept and a portion is missing. The D gene and trimming were derived from the DNA, and the V and J assignments and clone size from that table. The sample lists some 160,000 clones; around 72% were seen once. Whole-study results and caveats: The classifier was said to identify cytomegalovirus status with high specificity and sensitivity. In an earlier analysis, about 87% or about 30%: the productive usage of most TCR beta V segments. Beyond CMV serostatus, there was no information to go on about immune exposure.

The source is a man in his forties or fifties in good health and CMV-seronegative. The chain uses TRBV9 and TRBJ2-3; TRBD2 might be the D (6 bases). Sequences were obtained from PBMCs. The CDR3 DNA reads TGTGCCAGCAGCGCATACCGGGACTCCCGCACAGATACGCAGTATTTT. Amino acids: CASSAYRDSRTDTQYF.